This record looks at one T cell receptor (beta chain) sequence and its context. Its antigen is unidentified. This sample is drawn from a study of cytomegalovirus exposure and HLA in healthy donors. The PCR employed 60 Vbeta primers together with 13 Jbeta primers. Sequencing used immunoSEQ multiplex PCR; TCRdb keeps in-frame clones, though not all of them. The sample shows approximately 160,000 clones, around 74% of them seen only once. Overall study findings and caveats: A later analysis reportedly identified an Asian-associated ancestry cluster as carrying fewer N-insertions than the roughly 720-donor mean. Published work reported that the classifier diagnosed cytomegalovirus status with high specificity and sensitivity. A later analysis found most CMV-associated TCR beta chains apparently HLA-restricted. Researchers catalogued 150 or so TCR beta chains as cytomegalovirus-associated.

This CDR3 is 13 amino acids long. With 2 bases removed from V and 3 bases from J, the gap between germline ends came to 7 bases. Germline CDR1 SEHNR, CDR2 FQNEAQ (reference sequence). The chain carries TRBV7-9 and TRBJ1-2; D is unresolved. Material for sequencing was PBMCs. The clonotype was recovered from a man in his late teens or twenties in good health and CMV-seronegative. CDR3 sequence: CASSLRQDYGYTF. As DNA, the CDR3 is TGTGCCAGCAGCTTAAGACAAGACTATGGCTACACCTTC.